The present entry profiles one TCR beta chain with its context. This sample is drawn from a study of blood T cell repertoires in COVID-19. As for the study in general: COVID-19 samples, acute and convalescent, were from the United States, Italy and Spain.

This table comes from immunoSEQ multiplex PCR, and its TCRdb copy is limited to in-frame clones, with some not included. The table has some 250,000 clones, 85% to 90% seen once. Participants had their cohort set by participant-reported clinical history. What the recovered Cohort 3 donors had was two negative PCRs, clearance, or symptom resolution. Source material: PBMCs or T cells enriched from blood (not recorded which). This TCR derives from a man aged 18 to 29 who had recovered from COVID-19.

The DNA for the CDR3 is TGTGCCAGCAGTGTACAGTATCGCCACGAGCAGTACTTC. Protein product: CASSVQYRHEQYF. This chain links TRBV2 with TRBJ2-7, with unresolved D. Germline values: CDR1 SNHLY, CDR2 FYNNEI. The CDR3 is 13 residues long. The V end was cut by 4 bases, the J end by 5 bases, with 12 bases between.